These 14 T cell receptor beta chains were all obtained from the same sample, sequenced in a study of shared clonotypes between healthy human individuals. In the naive CD8 group, cells lacked CD45RO and were positively selected for CCR7, so terminally differentiated effector memory CD45RA+ cells were left out. Sequenced by immunoSEQ multiplex PCR; TCRdb stores in-frame clones only, minus some. Of about 610,000 clones listed, about 95% are singletons. The sequenced sample consisted of naive CD8+ T cells sorted from blood. The receptors derive from a woman in her 30s in good health.

The V and J genes are TRBV7-1 and TRBJ2-7, with TRBD1 as a possible D gene (6 bases). TRBV7-1 is marked as an open reading frame, function uncertain. The CDR3 covers 12 residues. V shed 5 bases and J shed 6 bases, with 11 bases lying between them. The CDR3 nucleotides read TGTGCCAGCAGCATCACAGGGATCGAGCAGTACTTC. It encodes CASSITGIEQYF.

The rearrangement joins TRBV5-1 to TRBJ2-7; D possibly corresponds to TRBD2 (5 bases). Trimming pared 2 bases from V and 3 bases from J, leaving 12 bases between. This CDR3 is built from 14 residues. In germline, CDR1 is SGHRS, CDR2 YFSETQ. CDR3 in DNA: TGCGCCAGCAGCTTCGGCGGTAGCGTCTACGAGCAGTACTTC. Translation: CASSFGGSVYEQYF.

The chain carries TRBV19 and TRBJ2-4; D is unresolved. This CDR3 spans 13 amino acids. The V gene lost 1 base and the J gene lost 8 bases, with 9 bases spanning the gap. CDR1 and CDR2 from the germline V gene are LNHDA and SQIVND (reference sequence). Here the CDR3 reads CASSIGGLDIQYF. CDR3 sequence (DNA): TGTGCCAGTAGTATAGGGGGATTAGACATTCAGTACTTC. Variable domain in full (rest from reference TRBV19 and TRBJ2-4): DGGITQSPKYLFRKEGQNVTLSCEQNLNHDAMYWYRQDPGQGLRLIYYSQIVNDFQKGDIAEGYSVSREKKESFPLTVTSAQKNPTAFYLCASSIGGLDIQYFGAGTRLSVL.

V is TRBV19 and J is TRBJ1-1; unclear D gene. V was cut by 9 bases and J by 4 bases, with 12 bases left in between. CDR1 is LNHDA and CDR2 is SQIVND in the germline V gene (reference sequence). This CDR3 comprises 12 residues. CDR3: CASRESPTEAFF. DNA for the CDR3: TGTGCCAGCAGAGAATCCCCCACTGAAGCTTTCTTT. Full variable domain (remainder filled in from reference TRBV19 and TRBJ1-1): DGGITQSPKYLFRKEGQNVTLSCEQNLNHDAMYWYRQDPGQGLRLIYYSQIVNDFQKGDIAEGYSVSREKKESFPLTVTSAQKNPTAFYLCASRESPTEAFFGQGTRLTVV.

The V call is TRBV10-3, the J call TRBJ2-3; 8 positions agree with TRBD2. This CDR3 comprises 18 residues. Germline assignment: CDR1 ENHRY and CDR2 SYGVKD. The J segment lost 0 bases and the V segment lost 0 bases, leaving 8 bases of the junction unmatched. The CDR3 nucleotides read TGTGCCATCAGTGAGTCGTCGGGACTAGTTTCTAGCACAGATACGCAGTATTTT. Encoded protein: CAISESSGLVSSTDTQYF.

The CDR3 reads CASSYSISNGNEQFF. The CDR3 DNA sequence: TGTGCCAGCAGTTACTCGATATCTAACGGGAATGAGCAGTTCTTC. V gene TRBV6-5 combines with J gene TRBJ2-1; no firm D call. The CDR3 covers 15 residues. The V gene lost 0 bases and the J gene lost 7 bases, with 13 bases spanning the gap. Germline CDR1 and CDR2: MNHEY and SVGAGI.

This chain uses TRBV28 with TRBJ1-3; D not certain. The CDR3 covers 14 residues. V shed 10 bases and J shed 4 bases, with 17 bases lying between them. Germline V gene data show CDR1 as MDHEN and CDR2 as SYDVKM. The CDR3, as DNA: TGTGCCACCACGACCGAGCCTGAAGGAAACACCATATATTTT. Its translation: CATTTEPEGNTIYF.

The chain has TRBV29-1 and TRBJ2-2, with D unresolved. Per germline, CDR1 SQVTM and CDR2 ANQGSEA. There are 11 residues in the CDR3. Between the trimmed V and J ends, which lost 3 bases and 4 bases, there was a span of 3 bases. CDR3 coding DNA: TGCAGCGTTGACAGCACCGGGGAGCTGTTTTTT. Translating gives CSVDSTGELFF.

Points on this clone: Additional DNA sequences in this sample encode the identical CDR3. In nucleotides, the CDR3 is TGTGCCAGCAGCTCCGGGTCCACCTACGAGCAGTACTTC. Its protein product is CASSSGSTYEQYF. This chain uses TRBV27 with TRBJ2-7; D is unresolved. Trimming took off 6 bases at V and 2 bases at J, with 11 bases between the two ends. This CDR3 has 13 amino acids. Per the germline V gene, CDR1 is MNHEY and CDR2 is SMNVEV (reference sequence).

V usage is TRBV2 and J usage is TRBJ2-2; no clear D. V was pared by 4 bases and J by 4 bases, with 7 bases between. The CDR3 sequence is 13 residues long. Per germline, CDR1 SNHLY and CDR2 FYNNEI. CDR3 coding DNA: TGTGCCAGCAGTGGTTCGGTCACCGGGGAGCTGTTTTTT. It translates to CASSGSVTGELFF.

The chain is built from TRBV7-2 and TRBJ1-5; 10 bases align to TRBD1. From germline, CDR1 is SGHTA and CDR2 FQGNSA. This CDR3 is built from 14 residues. The junction had 1 base not matched to a gene; V was cut back by 3 bases and J by 5 bases. This CDR3 is CASSFGTGDQPQHF. CDR3 nucleotide sequence: TGTGCCAGCAGCTTCGGGACAGGGGATCAGCCCCAGCATTTT.

The chain uses TRBV7-9 and TRBJ1-2; 8 nucleotides line up with TRBD1. V lost 6 bases and J lost 7; bases outside the gene matches: 22. The V gene's germline CDR1 is SEHNR and CDR2 FQNEAQ (reference sequence). The CDR3 is 18 residues long. As DNA, the CDR3 is TGTGCCAGCAGTATACCGGGACAGGCAGCGTTGGAGGTCGGTGGCTACACCTTC. Its protein is CASSIPGQAALEVGGYTF.

The chain employs TRBV20-1 and TRBJ2-5; D is uncertain. The CDR3 has 11 amino acids. Germline V gene data show CDR1 as DFQATT and CDR2 as SNEGSKA (reference sequence). The V and J ends lost 2 bases and 4 bases respectively, with 5 bases between them. CDR3 sequence reads: CSARWAETQYF. The CDR3 DNA reads as TGCAGTGCTAGATGGGCAGAGACCCAGTACTTC.

The genes are TRBV30 and TRBJ2-1; D call uncertain. V lost 8 bases to trimming and J lost 0 bases, with 11 bases between them. The CDR3 length is 13 residues. The germline gives CDR1 GTSNPN, CDR2 SVGIG (reference sequence). The CDR3 DNA reads as TGTGCCGGGCGGAGCGACTCCTACAATGAGCAGTTCTTC. Its translation: CAGRSDSYNEQFF.